This TCR beta chain emerged from a study of Graves' ophthalmopathy and Graves' hyperthyroidism. Someone took the PBMCs out of 9.5 to 10 ml of fresh peripheral blood. On this clonotype: Its cognate antigen is unknown.

Trimming took 6 bases from V and 9 from J, leaving 15 bases between them. Looked up from germline, CDR1 is SNHLY and CDR2 is FYNNEI. The CDR3 contains 14 residues. Findings and limits, study-wide: Ophthalmopathy cases were distinguished from stable hyperthyroidism by a 13-signature model, reaching over 85% sensitivity and roughly 80% specificity.

Amplifying from RNA transcripts, the study obtained TCR beta CDR3 regions. Second-round multiplex PCR followed a first-round RT-PCR using HTBI primers. TCRdb analysed the multiplex PCR reads with MiXCR anew, one entry per CDR3 protein. This sample has about 740,000 distinct CDR3 sequences, with about 44% found just once. The source material was peripheral blood. The rearrangement joins TRBV2 to TRBJ1-6, with a tentative D call TRBD1 (6 bases). The source is an adult man with Graves' ophthalmopathy. The CDR3 DNA sequence: TGTGCCAGCAGCCAAGAGGGGGGATTTTCACCCCTCCACTTT. As protein: CASSQEGGFSPLHF. Supplemented by reference TRBV2 and TRBJ1-6, the full variable domain reads EPEVTQTPSHQVTQMGQEVILRCVPISNHLYFYWYRQILGQKVEFLVSFYNNEISEKSEIFDDQFSVERPDGSNFTLKIRSTKLEDSAMYFCASSQEGGFSPLHFGNGTRLTVT.